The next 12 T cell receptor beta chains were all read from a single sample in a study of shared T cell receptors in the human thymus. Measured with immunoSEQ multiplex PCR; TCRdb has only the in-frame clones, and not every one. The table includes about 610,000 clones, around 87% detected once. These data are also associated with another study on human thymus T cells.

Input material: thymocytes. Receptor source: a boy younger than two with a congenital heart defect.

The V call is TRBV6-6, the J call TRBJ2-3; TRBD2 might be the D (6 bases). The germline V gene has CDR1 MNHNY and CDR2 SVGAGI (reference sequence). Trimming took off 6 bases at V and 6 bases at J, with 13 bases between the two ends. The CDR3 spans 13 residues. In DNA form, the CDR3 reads TGTGCCAGCAGCCTGGGGAGCGGGGATACGCAGTATTTT. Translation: CASSLGSGDTQYF.

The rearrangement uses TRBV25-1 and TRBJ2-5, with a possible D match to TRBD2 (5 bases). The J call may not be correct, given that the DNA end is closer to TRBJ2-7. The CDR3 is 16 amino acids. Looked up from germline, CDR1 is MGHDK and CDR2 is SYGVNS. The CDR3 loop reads CASSEGRPGNSYEQYF. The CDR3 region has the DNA TGTGCCAGCAGTGAAGGAAGGCCGGGAAACTCCTACGAGCAGTACTTC.

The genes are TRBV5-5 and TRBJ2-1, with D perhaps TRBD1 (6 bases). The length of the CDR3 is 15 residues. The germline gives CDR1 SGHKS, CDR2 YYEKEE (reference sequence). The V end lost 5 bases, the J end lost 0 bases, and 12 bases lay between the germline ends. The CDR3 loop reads CASSYRVSSYNEQFF. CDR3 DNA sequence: TGTGCCAGCAGTTACAGGGTTAGCTCCTACAATGAGCAGTTCTTC. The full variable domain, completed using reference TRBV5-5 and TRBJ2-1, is DAGVTQSPTHLIKTRGQQVTLRCSPISGHKSVSWYQQVLGQGPQFIFQYYEKEERGRGNFPDRFSARQFPNYSSELNVNALLLGDSALYLCASSYRVSSYNEQFFGPGTRLTVL.

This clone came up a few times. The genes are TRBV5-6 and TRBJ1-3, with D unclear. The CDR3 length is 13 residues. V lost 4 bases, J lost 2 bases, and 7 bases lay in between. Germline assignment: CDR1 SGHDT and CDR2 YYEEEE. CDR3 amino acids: CASSLTTGNTIYF. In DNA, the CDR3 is TGTGCCAGCAGCCTCACAACTGGAAACACCATATATTTT.

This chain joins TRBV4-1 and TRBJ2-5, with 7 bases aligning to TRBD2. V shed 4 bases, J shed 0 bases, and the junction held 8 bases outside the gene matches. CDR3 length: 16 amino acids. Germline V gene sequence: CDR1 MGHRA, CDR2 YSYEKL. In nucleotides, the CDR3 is TGCGCCAGCAGCCTACAAGCGGGGTGGTACCAAGAGACCCAGTACTTC. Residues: CASSLQAGWYQETQYF.

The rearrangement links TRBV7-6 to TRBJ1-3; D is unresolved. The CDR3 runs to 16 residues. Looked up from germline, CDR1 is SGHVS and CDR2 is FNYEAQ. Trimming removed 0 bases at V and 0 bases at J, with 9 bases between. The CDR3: CASSLAEGSSGNTIYF. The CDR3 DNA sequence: TGTGCCAGCAGCTTAGCTGAGGGAAGCTCTGGAAACACCATATATTTT.

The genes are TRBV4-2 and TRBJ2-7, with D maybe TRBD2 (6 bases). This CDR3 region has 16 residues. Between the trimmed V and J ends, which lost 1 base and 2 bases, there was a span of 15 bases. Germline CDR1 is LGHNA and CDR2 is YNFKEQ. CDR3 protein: CASSQAGRTGTYEQYF. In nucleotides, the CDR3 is TGTGCCAGCAGCCAAGCGGGGAGGACTGGGACCTACGAGCAGTACTTC.

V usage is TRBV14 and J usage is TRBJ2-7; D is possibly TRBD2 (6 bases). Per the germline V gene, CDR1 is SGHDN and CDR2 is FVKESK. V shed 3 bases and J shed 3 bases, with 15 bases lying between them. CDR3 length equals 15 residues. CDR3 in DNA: TGTGCCAGCAGCCACGAAGGGACTCCTTTCTACGAGCAGTACTTC. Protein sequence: CASSHEGTPFYEQYF.

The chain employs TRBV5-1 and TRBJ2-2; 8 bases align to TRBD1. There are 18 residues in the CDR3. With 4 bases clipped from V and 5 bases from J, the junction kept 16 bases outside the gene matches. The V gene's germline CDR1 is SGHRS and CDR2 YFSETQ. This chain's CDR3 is CASSPRLGQGWVTGELFF. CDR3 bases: TGCGCCAGCAGCCCACGGCTAGGACAGGGCTGGGTAACCGGGGAGCTGTTTTTT.

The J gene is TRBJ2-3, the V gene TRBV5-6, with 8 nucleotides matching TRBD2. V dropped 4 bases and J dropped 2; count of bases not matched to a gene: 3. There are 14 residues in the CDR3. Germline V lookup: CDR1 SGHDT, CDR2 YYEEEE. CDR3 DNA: TGTGCCAGCAGCATACTAGCGGCCACAGATACGCAGTATTTT. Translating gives CASSILAATDTQYF.

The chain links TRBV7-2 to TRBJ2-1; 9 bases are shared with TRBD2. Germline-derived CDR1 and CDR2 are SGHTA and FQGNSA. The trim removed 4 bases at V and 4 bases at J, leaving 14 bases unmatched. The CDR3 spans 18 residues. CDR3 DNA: TGTGCCAGCAGCTCATCGGGTTGGGTAGCGGGAGTTTACAATGAGCAGTTCTTC. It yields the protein CASSSSGWVAGVYNEQFF.

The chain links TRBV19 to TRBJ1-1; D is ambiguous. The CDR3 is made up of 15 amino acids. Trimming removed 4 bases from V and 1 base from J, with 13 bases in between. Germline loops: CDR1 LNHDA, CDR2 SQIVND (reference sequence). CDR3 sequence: CASSTARGRNTEAFF. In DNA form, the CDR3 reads TGTGCCAGTAGTACAGCCCGCGGGAGGAACACTGAAGCTTTCTTT.